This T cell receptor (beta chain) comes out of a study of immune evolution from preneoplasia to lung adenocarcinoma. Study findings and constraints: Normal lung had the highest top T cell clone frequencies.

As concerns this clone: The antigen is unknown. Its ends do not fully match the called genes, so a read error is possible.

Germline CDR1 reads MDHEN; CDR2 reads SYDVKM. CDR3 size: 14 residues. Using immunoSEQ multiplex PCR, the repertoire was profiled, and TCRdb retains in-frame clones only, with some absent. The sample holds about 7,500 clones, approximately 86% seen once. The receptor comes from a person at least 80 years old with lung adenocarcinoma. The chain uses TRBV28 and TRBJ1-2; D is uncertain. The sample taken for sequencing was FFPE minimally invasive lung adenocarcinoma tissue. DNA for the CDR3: TGTGCCAGCAGTTTATCTGTTGAGGGCTATGGCTACATCTTC. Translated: CASSLSVEGYGYIF.